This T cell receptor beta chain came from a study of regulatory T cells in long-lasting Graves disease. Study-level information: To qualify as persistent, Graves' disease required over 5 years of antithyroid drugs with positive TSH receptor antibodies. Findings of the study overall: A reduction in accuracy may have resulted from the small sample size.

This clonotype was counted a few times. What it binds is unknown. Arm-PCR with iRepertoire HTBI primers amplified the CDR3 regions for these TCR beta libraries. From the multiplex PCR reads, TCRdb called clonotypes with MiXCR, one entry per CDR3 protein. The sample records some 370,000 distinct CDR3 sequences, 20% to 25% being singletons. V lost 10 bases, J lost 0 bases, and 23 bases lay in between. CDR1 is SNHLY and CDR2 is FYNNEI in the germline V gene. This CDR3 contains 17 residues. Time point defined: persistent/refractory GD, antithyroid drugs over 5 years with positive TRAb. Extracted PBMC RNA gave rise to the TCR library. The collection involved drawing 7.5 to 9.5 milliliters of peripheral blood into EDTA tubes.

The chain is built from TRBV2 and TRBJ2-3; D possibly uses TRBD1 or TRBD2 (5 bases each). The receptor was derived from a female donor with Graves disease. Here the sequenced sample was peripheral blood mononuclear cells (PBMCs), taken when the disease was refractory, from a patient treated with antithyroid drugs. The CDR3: CANTHGAGSSSTDTQYF. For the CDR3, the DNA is TGTGCCAATACACATGGGGCAGGGAGCTCTAGCACAGATACGCAGTATTTT.